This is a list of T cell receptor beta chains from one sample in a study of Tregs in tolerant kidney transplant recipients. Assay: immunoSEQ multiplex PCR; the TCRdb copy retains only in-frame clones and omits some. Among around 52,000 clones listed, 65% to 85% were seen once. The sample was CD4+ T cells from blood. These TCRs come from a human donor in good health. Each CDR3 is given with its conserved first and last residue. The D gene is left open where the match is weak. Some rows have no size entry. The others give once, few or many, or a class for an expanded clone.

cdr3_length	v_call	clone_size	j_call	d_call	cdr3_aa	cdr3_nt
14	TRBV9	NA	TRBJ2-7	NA	CASSVGGLSYEQYF	TGTGCCAGCAGCGTAGGAGGGCTCTCCTACGAGCAGTACTTC
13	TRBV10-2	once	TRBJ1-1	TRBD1	CASGGQLNTEAFF	TGCGCCAGCGGGGGACAGCTGAACACTGAAGCTTTCTTT
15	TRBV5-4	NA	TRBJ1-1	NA	CASSLGGGLNTEAFF	TGTGCCAGCAGCTTGGGGGGGGGCCTGAACACTGAAGCTTTCTTT
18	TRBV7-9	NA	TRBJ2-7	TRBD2	CASSLAVSRLAGSYEQYF	TGTGCCAGCAGCTTAGCGGTCTCGAGGCTAGCGGGGTCCTACGAGCAGTACTTC
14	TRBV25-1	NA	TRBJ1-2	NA	CASSDFPGNYGYTF	TGTGCCAGCAGTGATTTCCCCGGAAACTATGGCTACACCTTC
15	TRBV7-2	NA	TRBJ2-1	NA	CASSPSGVAYNEQFF	TGTGCCAGCAGCCCCTCAGGGGTGGCCTACAATGAGCAGTTCTTC
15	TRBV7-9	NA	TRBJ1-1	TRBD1	CASSPRTGRNTEAFF	TGTGCCAGCAGCCCAAGGACAGGCCGGAACACTGAAGCTTTCTTT
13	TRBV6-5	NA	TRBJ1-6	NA	CASSYGVREPLHF	TGTGCCAGCAGTTATGGTGTGAGGGAACCCCTCCACTTT
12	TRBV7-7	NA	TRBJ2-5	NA	CASSRLGETQYF	TGTGCCAGCAGCCGTCTCGGGGAGACCCAGTACTTC
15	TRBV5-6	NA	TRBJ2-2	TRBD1	CASRAGTVFTGELFF	TGTGCCAGCAGGGCCGGGACAGTATTTACCGGGGAGCTGTTTTTT
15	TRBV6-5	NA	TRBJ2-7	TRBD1	CASSYSWTGSYEQYF	TGTGCCAGCAGTTACTCTTGGACAGGTTCCTACGAGCAGTACTTC
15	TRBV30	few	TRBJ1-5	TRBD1	CAWSLDRGDNQPQHF	TGTGCCTGGAGTCTCGACAGGGGCGATAATCAGCCCCAGCATTTT
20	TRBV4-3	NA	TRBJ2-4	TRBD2	CASSQDTGAGGTMAKNIQYF	TGCGCCAGCAGCCAAGATACGGGAGCGGGAGGGACCATGGCCAAAAACATTCAGTACTTC
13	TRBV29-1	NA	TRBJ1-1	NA	CSVEGGTATEAFF	TGCAGCGTTGAAGGTGGGACGGCCACTGAAGCTTTCTTT
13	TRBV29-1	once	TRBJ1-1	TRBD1	CSVEGQGSVKAFF	TGCAGCGTTGAAGGACAGGGGTCGGTAAAAGCTTTCTTT
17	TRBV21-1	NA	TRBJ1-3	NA	CASSKEGYLRSGNTIYF	TGTGCCAGCAGCAAAGAGGGGTACCTCCGCTCTGGAAACACCATATATTTT
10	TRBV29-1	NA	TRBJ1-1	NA	CSVGYIEAFF	TGCAGCGTTGGGTATATTGAAGCTTTCTTT
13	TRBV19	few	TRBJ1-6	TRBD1	CASGDSSVAPLHF	TGTGCCAGTGGGGACAGCTCAGTGGCACCCCTCCACTTT
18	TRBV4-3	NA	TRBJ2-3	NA	CASSQEHGVLGFADTQYF	TGCGCCAGCAGCCAAGAGCACGGGGTTCTTGGTTTCGCAGATACGCAGTATTTT
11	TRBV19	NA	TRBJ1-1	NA	CASRGNTEAFF	TGTGCCAGCCGAGGGAACACTGAAGCTTTCTTT
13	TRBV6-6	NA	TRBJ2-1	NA	CASSGEYQGEQFF	TGTGCCAGCAGCGGGGAATACCAGGGTGAGCAGTTCTTC
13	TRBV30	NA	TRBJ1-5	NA	CAWSAYLDQPQHF	TGTGCCTGGAGTGCCTACCTCGACCAGCCCCAGCATTTT
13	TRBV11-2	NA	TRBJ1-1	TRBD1	CASSWDRGTEAFF	TGTGCCAGCAGCTGGGACAGGGGCACTGAAGCTTTCTTT
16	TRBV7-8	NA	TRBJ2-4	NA	CASSSPTDLGKNIQYF	TGTGCCAGCAGTTCCCCGACGGACTTAGGCAAAAACATTCAGTACTTC
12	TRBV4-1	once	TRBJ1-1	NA	CASSQLASEAFF	TGCGCCAGCAGCCAACTAGCGTCTGAAGCTTTCTTT
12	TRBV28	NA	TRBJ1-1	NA	CASTHGQFEAFF	TGTGCCAGCACCCACGGACAGTTCGAAGCTTTCTTT
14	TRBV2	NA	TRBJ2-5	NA	CASSRRADQETQYF	TGTGCCAGCAGTAGAAGGGCTGATCAAGAGACCCAGTACTTC
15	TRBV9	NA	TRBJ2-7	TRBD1	CASSVAGGQGDEQYF	TGTGCCAGCAGCGTAGCTGGGGGACAGGGTGACGAGCAGTACTTC